Listed below are T cell receptor beta chains from one sample, sequenced in a study of OX40 agonist ivuxolimab in advanced cancers. Sequenced by immunoSEQ multiplex PCR; TCRdb stores in-frame clones only, minus some. The repertoire holds approximately 99,000 clones, around 94% seen once, with approximately 0.18% in the top ten. The sequencing here drew on CD4+ or CD8+ T cells sorted from blood, taken in a trial of the OX40 agonist ivuxolimab. These receptors came from an adult with an advanced solid tumor such as melanoma, head and neck, liver or kidney cancer. Each CDR3 is given with its conserved first and last residue.

v_call: TRBV7-2; j_call: TRBJ1-3; cdr3_aa: CASSLPGQGGNTIYF
v_call: TRBV10-3; j_call: TRBJ1-1; cdr3_aa: CAIRIRGLGTEAFF
v_call: TRBV11-3; j_call: TRBJ1-1; cdr3_aa: CASSYRWGEGTEAFF
v_call: TRBV4-3; j_call: TRBJ1-2; cdr3_aa: CASSQTGTGVGYTF
v_call: TRBV5-8; j_call: TRBJ2-1; cdr3_aa: CASSLAGLAGYEQFF
v_call: TRBV4-3; j_call: TRBJ2-5; cdr3_aa: CASSQAGGGGTQYF
v_call: TRBV9; j_call: TRBJ2-3; cdr3_aa: CASSLTGTGRTNTQYF
v_call: TRBV6-6; j_call: TRBJ2-1; cdr3_aa: CASSYSYREGENEQFF
v_call: TRBV5-6; j_call: TRBJ2-1; cdr3_aa: CASSPRGGRFYNEQFF
v_call: TRBV7-2; j_call: TRBJ2-2; cdr3_aa: CASSPAGAAAGELFF
v_call: TRBV10-3; j_call: TRBJ1-2; cdr3_aa: CAISDTGTGGYTF
v_call: TRBV27; j_call: TRBJ2-2; cdr3_aa: CASSLSPWGSTGELFF
v_call: TRBV5-6; j_call: TRBJ2-1; cdr3_aa: CASSLAGNYRNNEQFF
v_call: TRBV7-7; j_call: TRBJ2-5; cdr3_aa: CASSLGGGNEETQYF
v_call: TRBV10-3; j_call: TRBJ2-7; cdr3_aa: CAISESEKGGYEQYF
v_call: TRBV19; j_call: TRBJ2-1; cdr3_aa: CASSIFRLGAYNEQFF
v_call: TRBV2; j_call: TRBJ1-6; cdr3_aa: CASSKGRALVLHF